This T cell receptor beta chain was captured by sequencing in a study of metastatic and nonmetastatic thyroid tumors. Study information: Comparative analysis of repertoires was undertaken across blood and tumor or nodule tissue obtained from malignant and benign thyroid patients.

TCRdb reanalyzed the PCR reads via MiXCR. The top ten hold 2.5% to 3.5% of the sample, which has 15,000 to 25,000 clones, about a quarter seen once. The CDR3 has 14 residues. In germline, CDR1 is ENHRY, CDR2 SYGVKD. Thyroid surgery took place with no prior treatment in any patient. Regarding this clone: One junction end does not reproduce the germline sequence, and a read error may be involved.

V is TRBV10-3 and J is TRBJ2-1; tentative D call: TRBD2 (5 bases). The TCR sequence derives from a male donor with papillary thyroid cancer or a benign thyroid nodule (not recorded which). Some clones in this sample may be carry-over from other donors' samples. The sequenced sample was blood. The CDR3: CATSGGPASDEQFF. The CDR3 region has the DNA TGTGCCACCAGTGGCGGGCCCGCTTCCGATGAGCAGTTCTTC.